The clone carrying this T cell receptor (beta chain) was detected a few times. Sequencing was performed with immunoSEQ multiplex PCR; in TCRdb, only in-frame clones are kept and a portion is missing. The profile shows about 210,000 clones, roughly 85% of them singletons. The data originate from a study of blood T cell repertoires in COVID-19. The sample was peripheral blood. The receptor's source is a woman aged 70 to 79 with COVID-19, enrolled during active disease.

The chain's CDR3 is CASSYSGANTEAFF. The DNA for the CDR3 is TGTGCCAGCAGTTACTCGGGGGCGAACACTGAAGCTTTCTTT. This chain connects TRBV6-2 or TRBV6-3 to TRBJ1-1; D is possibly TRBD1 (6 bases). CDR1 is MNHEY and CDR2 is SVGEGT in the germline V gene. The CDR3 is made up of 14 amino acids. V was trimmed by 0 bases and J by 1 base, leaving 6 bases between them.